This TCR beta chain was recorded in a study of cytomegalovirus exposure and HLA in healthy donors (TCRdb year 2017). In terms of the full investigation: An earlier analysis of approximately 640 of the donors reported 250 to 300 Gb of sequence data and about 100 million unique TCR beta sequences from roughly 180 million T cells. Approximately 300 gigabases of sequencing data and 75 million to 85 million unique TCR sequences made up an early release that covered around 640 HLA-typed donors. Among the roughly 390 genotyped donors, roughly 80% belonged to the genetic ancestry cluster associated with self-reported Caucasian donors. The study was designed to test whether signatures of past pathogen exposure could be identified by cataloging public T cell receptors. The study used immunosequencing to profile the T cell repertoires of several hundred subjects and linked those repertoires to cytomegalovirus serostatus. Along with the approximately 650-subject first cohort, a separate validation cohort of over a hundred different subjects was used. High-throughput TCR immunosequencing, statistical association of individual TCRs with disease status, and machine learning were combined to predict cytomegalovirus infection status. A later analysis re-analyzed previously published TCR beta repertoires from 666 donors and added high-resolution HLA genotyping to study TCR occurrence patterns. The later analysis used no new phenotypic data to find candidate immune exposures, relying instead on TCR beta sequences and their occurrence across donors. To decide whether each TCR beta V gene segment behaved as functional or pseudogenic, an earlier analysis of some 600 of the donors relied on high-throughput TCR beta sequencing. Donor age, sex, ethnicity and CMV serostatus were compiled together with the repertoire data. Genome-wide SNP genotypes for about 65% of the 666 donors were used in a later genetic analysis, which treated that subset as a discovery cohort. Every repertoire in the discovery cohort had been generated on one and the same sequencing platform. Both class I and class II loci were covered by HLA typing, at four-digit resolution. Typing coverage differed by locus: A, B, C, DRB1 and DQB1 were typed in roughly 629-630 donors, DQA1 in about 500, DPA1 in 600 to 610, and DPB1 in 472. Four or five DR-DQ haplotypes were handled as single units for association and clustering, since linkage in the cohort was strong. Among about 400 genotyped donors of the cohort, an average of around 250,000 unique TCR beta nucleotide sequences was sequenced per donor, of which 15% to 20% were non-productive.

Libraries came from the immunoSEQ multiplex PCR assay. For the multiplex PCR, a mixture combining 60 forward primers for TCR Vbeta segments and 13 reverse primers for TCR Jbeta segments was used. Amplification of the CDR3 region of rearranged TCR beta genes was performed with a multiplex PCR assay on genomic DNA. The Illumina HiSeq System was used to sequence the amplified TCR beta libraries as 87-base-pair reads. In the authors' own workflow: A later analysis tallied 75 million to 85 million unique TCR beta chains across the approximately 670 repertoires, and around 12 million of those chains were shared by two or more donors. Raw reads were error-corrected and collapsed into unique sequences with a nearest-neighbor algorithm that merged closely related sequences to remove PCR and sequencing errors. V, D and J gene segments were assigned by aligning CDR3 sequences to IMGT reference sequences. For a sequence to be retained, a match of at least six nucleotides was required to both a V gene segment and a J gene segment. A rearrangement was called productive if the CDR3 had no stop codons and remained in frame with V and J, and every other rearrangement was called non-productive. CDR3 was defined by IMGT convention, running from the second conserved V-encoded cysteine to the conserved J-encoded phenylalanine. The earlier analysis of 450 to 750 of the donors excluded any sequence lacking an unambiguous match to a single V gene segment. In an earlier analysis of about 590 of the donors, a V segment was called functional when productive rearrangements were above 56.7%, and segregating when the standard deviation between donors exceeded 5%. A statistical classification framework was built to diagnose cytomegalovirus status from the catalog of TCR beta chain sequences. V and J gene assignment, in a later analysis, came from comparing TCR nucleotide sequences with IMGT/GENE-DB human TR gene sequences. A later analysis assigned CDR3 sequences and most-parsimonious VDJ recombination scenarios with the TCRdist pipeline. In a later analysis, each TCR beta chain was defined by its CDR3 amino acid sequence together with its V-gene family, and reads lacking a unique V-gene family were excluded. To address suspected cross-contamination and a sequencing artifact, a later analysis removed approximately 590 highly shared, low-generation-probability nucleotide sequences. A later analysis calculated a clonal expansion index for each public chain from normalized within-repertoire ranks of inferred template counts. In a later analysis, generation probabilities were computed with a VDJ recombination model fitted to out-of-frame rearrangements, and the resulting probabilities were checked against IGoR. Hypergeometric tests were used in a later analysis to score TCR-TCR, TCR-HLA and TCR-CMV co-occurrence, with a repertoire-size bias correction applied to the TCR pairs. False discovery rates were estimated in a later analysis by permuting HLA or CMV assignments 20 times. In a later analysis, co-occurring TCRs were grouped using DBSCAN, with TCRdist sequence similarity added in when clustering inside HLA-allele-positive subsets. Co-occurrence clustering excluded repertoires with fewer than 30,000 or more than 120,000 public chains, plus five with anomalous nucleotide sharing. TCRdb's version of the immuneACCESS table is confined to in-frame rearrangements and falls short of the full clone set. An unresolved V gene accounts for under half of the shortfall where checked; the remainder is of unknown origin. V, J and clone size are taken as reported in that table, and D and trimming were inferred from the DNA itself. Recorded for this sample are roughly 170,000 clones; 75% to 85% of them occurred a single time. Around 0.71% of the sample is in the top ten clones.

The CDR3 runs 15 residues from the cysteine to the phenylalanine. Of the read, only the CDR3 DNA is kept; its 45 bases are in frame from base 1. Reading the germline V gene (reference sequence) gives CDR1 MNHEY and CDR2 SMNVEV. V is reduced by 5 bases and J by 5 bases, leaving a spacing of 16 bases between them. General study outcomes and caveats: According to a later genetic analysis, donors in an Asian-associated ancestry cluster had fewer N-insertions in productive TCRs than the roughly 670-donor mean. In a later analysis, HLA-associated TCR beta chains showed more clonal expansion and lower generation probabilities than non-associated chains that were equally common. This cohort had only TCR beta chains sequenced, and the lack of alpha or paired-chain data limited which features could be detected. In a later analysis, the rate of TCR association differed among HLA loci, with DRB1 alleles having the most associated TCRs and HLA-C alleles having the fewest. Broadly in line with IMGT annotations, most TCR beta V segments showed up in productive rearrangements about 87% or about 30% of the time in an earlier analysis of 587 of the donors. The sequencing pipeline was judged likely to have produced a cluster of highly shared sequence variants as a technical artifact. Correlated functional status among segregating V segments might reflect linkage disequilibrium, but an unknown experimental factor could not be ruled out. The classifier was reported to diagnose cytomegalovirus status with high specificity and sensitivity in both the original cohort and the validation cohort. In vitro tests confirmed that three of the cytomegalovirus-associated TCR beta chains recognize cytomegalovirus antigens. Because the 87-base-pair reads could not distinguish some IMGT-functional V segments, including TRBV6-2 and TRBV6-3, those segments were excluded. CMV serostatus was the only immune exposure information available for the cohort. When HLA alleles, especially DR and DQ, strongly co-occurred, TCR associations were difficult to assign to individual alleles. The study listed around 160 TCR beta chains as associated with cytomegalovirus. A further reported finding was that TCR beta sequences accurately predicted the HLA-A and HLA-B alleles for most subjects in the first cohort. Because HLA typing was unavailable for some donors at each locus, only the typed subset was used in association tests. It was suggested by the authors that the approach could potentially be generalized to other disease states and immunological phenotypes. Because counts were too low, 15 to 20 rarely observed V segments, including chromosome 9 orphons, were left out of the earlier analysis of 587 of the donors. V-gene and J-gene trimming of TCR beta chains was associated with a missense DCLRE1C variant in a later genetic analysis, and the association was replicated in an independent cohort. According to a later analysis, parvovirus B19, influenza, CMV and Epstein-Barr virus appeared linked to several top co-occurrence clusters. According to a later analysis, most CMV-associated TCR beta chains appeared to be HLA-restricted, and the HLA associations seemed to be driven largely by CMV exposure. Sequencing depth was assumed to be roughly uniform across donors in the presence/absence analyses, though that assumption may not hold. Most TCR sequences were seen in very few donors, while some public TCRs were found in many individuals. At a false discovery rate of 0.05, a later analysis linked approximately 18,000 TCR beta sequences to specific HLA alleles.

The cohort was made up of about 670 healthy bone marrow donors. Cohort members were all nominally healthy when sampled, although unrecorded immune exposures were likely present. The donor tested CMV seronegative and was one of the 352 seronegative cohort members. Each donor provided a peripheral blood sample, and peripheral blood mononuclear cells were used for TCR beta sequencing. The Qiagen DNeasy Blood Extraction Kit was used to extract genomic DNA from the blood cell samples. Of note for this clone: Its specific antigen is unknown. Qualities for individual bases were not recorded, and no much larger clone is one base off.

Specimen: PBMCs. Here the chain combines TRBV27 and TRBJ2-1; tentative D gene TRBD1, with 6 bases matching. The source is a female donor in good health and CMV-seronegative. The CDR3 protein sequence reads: CASSRRPGHHNEQFF. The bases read TGTGCCAGCAGTCGACGACCGGGACACCACAATGAGCAGTTCTTC.